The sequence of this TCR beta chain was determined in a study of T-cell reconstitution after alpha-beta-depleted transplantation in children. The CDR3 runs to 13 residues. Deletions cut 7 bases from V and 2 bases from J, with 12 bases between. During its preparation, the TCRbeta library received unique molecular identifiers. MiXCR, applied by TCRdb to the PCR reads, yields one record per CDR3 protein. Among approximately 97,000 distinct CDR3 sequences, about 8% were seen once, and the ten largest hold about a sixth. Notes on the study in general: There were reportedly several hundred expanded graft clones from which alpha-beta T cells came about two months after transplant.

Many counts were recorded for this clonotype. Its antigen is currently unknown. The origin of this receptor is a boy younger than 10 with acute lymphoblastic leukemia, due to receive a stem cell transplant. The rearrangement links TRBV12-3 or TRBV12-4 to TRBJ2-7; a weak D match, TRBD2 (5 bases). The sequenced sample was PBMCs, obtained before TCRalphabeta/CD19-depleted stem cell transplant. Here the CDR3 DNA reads TGTGCCAGCACCCCGGACTGGACCTACGAGCAGTACTTC. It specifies CASTPDWTYEQYF.